Below, one T cell receptor beta chain is given with its context. The table came from immunoSEQ multiplex PCR; TCRdb's copy has only in-frame clones and leaves some out. The repertoire holds 200,000 or so clones, with over 90% as singletons. This sample stems from a study of control samples from healthy donors and cancer patients. In germline, CDR1 is WNHNN, CDR2 SYGVQD (reference sequence). The length of the CDR3 is 13 residues. The V segment lost 6 bases and the J segment 12 bases; nucleotides outside the gene matches: 4. The chain carries TRBV10-1 and TRBJ1-6; TRBD1 agrees at 11 bases. The source material was blood. This clonotype was obtained from a man aged 45-60 years in good health. The CDR3 DNA sequence: TGCGCCAGCAGGGGACAGGGGGTAGGACCCCTCCACTTT. It codes for CASRGQGVGPLHF.